This T cell receptor beta chain was identified during a study of vaccination effects on CD4 cells after COVID-19. TCRdb's table, derived via immunoSEQ multiplex PCR, lists solely in-frame clones and lacks some. The data contain under 55,000 clones, under 80% of them seen just once; the ten biggest clones take up around 6.3%. V lost 2 bases and J lost 7, with 17 bases in between. From germline, CDR1 is MNHNS and CDR2 SASEGT. This CDR3 contains 15 residues. The culture ran for roughly ten days before CD4+ T cells were isolated. It was two doses of either the BNT162b2 or mRNA-1273 vaccine that participants received. Nobody among the vaccine recipients had prior SARS-CoV-2 infection (nucleocapsid antibodies were negative). Researchers swapped half the medium for IL-2 medium on both days 3 and 7. With regard to this clone: Antigen unknown.

The V call is TRBV6-1, the J call TRBJ1-2; D perhaps matches TRBD1 (5 bases). Material: CD4+ T cells from PBMCs cultured without peptide, obtained after COVID-19 vaccination. The receptor's source is a human donor who received a COVID-19 vaccine. In DNA form, the CDR3 reads TGTGCCAGCAGTGAATCCCACATCCTAGGGACTGGCTACACCTTC. Its translation: CASSESHILGTGYTF.